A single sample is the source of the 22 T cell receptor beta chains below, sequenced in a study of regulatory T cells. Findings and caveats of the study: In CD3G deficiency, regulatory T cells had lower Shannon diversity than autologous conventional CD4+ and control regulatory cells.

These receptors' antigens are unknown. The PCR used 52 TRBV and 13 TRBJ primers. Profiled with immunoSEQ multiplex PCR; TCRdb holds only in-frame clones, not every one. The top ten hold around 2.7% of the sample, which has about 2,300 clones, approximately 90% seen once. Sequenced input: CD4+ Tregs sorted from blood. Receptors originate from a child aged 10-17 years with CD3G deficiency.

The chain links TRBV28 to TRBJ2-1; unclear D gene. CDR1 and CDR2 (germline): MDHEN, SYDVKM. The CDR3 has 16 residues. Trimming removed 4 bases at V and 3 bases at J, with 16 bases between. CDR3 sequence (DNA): TGTGCCAGCAGTTCCTCCCGACGGCGCCGCTACAATGAGCAGTTCTTC. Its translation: CASSSSRRRRYNEQFF.

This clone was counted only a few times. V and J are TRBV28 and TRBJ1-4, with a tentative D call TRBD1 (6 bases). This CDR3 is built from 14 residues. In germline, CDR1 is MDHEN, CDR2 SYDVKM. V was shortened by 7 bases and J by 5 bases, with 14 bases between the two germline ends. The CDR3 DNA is TGTGCCAGCAAAAAGACAGGCTGGAATGAAAAACTGTTTTTT. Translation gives CASKKTGWNEKLFF.

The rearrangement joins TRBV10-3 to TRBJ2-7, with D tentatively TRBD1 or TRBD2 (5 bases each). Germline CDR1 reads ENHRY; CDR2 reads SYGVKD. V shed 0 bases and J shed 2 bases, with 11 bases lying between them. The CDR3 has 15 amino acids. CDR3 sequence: CAISESRGGAYEQYF. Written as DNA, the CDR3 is TGTGCCATCAGTGAGTCGAGGGGTGGGGCCTACGAGCAGTACTTC.

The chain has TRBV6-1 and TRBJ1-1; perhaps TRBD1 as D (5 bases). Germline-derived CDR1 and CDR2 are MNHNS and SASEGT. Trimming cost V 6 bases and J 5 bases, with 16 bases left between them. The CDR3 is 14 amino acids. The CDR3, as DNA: TGTGCCAGCAGCGAAATGCCATGGGGGACTGAAGCTTTCTTT. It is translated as CASSEMPWGTEAFF.

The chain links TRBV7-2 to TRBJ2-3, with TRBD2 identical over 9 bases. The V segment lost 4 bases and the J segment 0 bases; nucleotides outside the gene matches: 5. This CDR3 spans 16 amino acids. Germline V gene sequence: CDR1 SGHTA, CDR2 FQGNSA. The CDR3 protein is CASSSSTSGSTDTQYF. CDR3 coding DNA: TGTGCCAGCAGCTCTTCGACTAGCGGTAGCACAGATACGCAGTATTTT.

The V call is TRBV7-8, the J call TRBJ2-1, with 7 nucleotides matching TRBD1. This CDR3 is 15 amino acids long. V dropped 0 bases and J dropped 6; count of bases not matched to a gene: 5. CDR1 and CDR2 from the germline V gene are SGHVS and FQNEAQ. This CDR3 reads CASSLAGQLINEQFF. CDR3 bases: TGTGCCAGCAGCTTAGCGGGACAGCTTATCAATGAGCAGTTCTTC.

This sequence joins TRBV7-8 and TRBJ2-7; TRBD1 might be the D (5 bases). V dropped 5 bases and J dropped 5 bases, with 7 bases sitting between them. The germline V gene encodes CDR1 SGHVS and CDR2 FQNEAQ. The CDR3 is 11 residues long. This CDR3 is CASSARDEQYF. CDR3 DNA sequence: TGTGCCAGCAGCGCCAGGGACGAGCAGTACTTC.

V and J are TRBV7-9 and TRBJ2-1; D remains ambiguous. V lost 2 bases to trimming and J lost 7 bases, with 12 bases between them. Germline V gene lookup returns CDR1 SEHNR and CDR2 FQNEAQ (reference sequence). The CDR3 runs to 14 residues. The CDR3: CASSLSVWKNEQFF. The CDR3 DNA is TGTGCCAGCAGCTTATCCGTCTGGAAAAATGAGCAGTTCTTC.

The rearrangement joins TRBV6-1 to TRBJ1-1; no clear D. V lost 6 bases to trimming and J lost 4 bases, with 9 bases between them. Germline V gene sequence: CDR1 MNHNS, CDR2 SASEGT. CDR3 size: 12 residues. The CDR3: CASRGLGTEAFF. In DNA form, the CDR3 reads TGTGCCAGCAGAGGGCTTGGCACTGAAGCTTTCTTT.

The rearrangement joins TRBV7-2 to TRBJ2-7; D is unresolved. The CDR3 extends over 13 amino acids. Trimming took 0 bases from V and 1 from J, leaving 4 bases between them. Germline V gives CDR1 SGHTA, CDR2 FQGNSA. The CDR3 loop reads CASSLASSYEQYF. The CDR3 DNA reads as TGTGCCAGCAGCTTAGCCTCATCCTACGAGCAGTACTTC.

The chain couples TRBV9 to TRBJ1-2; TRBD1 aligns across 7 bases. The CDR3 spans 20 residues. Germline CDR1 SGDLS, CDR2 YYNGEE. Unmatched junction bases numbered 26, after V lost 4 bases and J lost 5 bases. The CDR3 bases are TGTGCCAGCAGCCCTCGTCGTAGGTCATCACGGGGGACAGTAAATTATGGCTACACCTTC. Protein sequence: CASSPRRRSSRGTVNYGYTF.

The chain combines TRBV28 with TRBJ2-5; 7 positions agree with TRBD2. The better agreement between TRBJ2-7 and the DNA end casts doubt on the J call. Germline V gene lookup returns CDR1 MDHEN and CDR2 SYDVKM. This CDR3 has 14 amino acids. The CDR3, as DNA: TGTGCCAGCAGTTTAGCGGGGGTCGGAAACGAGCAGTACTTC. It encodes CASSLAGVGNEQYF.

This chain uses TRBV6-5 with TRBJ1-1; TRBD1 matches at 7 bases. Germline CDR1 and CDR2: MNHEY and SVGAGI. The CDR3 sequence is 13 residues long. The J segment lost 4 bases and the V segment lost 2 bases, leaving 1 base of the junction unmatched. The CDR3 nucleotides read TGTGCCAGCAGTTACAGGGGGCGCACTGAAGCTTTCTTT. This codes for CASSYRGRTEAFF.

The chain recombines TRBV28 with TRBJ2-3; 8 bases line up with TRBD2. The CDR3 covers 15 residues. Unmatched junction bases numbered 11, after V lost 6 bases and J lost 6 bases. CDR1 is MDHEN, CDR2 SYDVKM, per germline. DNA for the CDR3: TGTGCCAGCAGCTCCCCGGCGGGGGGCGAGGATACGCAGTATTTT. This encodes CASSSPAGGEDTQYF.

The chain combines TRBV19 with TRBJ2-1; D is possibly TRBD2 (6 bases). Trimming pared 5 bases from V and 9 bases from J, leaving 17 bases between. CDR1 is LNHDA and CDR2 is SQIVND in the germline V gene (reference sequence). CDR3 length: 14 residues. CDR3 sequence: CASSAHRDSAEQFF. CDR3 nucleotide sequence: TGTGCCAGTAGTGCCCACCGGGACTCCGCTGAGCAGTTCTTC. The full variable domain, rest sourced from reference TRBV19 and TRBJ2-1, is DGGITQSPKYLFRKEGQNVTLSCEQNLNHDAMYWYRQDPGQGLRLIYYSQIVNDFQKGDIAEGYSVSREKKESFPLTVTSAQKNPTAFYLCASSAHRDSAEQFFGPGTRLTVL.

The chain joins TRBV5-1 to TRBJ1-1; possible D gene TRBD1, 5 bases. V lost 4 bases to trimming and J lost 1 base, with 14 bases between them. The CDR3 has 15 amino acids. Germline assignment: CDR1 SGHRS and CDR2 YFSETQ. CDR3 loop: CASSPTGTSNTEAFF. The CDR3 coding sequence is TGCGCCAGCAGCCCGACCGGGACCTCGAACACTGAAGCTTTCTTT.

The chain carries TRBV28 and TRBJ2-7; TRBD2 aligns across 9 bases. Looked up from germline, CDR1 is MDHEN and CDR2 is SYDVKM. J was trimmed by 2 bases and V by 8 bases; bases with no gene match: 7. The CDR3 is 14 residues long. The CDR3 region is CASANLAGTYEQYF. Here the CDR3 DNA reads TGTGCCAGCGCCAACCTAGCGGGGACCTACGAGCAGTACTTC.

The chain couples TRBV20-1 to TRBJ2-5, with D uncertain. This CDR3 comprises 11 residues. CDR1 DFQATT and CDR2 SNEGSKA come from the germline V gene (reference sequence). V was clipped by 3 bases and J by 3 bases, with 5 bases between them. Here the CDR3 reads CSASGEETQYF. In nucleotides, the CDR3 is TGCAGTGCTAGTGGGGAAGAGACCCAGTACTTC.

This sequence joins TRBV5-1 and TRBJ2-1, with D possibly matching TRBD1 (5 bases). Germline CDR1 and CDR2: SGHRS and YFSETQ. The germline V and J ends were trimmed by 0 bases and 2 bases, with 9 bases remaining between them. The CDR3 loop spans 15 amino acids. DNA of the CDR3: TGCGCCAGCAGCTTGGAGGGGAACCCCTACAATGAGCAGTTCTTC. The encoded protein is CASSLEGNPYNEQFF.

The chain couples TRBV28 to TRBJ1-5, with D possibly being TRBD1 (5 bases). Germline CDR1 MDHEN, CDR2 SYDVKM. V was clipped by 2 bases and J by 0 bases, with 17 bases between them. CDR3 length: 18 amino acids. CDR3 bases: TGTGCCAGCAGTTTAAAGGTCGCAGGGTCATATAGCAATCAGCCCCAGCATTTT. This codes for CASSLKVAGSYSNQPQHF.

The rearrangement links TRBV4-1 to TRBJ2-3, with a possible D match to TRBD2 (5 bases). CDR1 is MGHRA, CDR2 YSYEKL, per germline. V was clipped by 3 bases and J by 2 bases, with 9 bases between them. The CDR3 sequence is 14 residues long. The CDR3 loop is CASSHDGNTDTQYF. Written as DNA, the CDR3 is TGCGCCAGCAGCCACGACGGGAACACAGATACGCAGTATTTT.

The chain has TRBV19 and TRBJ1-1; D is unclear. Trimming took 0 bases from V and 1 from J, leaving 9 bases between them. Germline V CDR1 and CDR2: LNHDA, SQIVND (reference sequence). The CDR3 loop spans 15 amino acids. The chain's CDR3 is CASSIDPRRNTEAFF. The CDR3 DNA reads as TGTGCCAGTAGTATAGACCCCCGGAGGAACACTGAAGCTTTCTTT. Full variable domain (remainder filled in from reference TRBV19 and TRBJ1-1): DGGITQSPKYLFRKEGQNVTLSCEQNLNHDAMYWYRQDPGQGLRLIYYSQIVNDFQKGDIAEGYSVSREKKESFPLTVTSAQKNPTAFYLCASSIDPRRNTEAFFGQGTRLTVV.